This T cell receptor (beta chain) was sequenced in a study of cytomegalovirus exposure and HLA in healthy donors. The length of the CDR3 is 12 residues. J was trimmed by 7 bases and V by 5 bases; bases with no gene match: 2. Germline assignment: CDR1 MNHNY and CDR2 SVGAGI (reference sequence). A remark on this clone: The sample contains more than one DNA sequence encoding this CDR3.

Primers: 60 Vbeta forward and 13 Jbeta reverse. The assay was immunoSEQ multiplex PCR, and TCRdb's table has in-frame clones only and misses some. The sample records approximately 100,000 clones, under 75% being singletons. The source is a man aged 50 to 59 in good health and CMV-seronegative. The material sequenced was PBMCs. V gene TRBV6-6 combines with J gene TRBJ1-5, with 7 bases that match TRBD1. The CDR3 loop is CASSRRGQPQHF. Here the CDR3 DNA reads TGTGCCAGCAGTCGCAGGGGGCAGCCCCAGCATTTT.